These 21 T cell receptor beta chains came from one sample sequenced in a study of identical twins. TCRdb re-analysed the 5' RACE reads in MiXCR, keeping a single row per CDR3 protein. The sample contains approximately 470,000 distinct CDR3 sequences, around 14% of which appear only once. The same sample was also studied in work on yellow fever vaccine responses in identical twins.

The sequencing input was CD4+ T cells sorted from blood. These receptors originate from a woman under 30 in good health.

This clonotype turned up a few times. The chain uses TRBV5-1 and TRBJ2-3; D uncertain. The V gene lost 0 bases and the J gene lost 6 bases, with 17 bases spanning the gap. This CDR3 spans 16 amino acids. Germline V gene data show CDR1 as SGHRS and CDR2 as YFSETQ. CDR3 sequence reads: CASSLVVGSALDTQYF. The CDR3 nucleotides read TGCGCCAGCAGCTTGGTAGTGGGATCGGCCTTGGATACGCAGTATTTT.

The rearrangement links TRBV12-5 to TRBJ2-2; tentatively, D is TRBD1 (7 bases). V was trimmed by 4 bases and J by 2 bases, leaving 17 bases between them. The germline gives CDR1 LGHNT, CDR2 FRNRAP. The CDR3 contains 17 residues. The CDR3 loop is CASGSPQGGSNTGELFF. The CDR3 bases are TGTGCTAGTGGTTCCCCGCAGGGGGGCTCAAACACCGGGGAGCTGTTTTTT.

This clonotype was counted only a few times. The gene calls are TRBV14 and TRBJ2-1; TRBD1 agrees at 11 bases. The V and J ends lost 0 bases and 5 bases, in that order; junction bases with no gene match: 12. Germline V gene data show CDR1 as SGHDN and CDR2 as FVKESK. The CDR3 is made up of 19 amino acids. CDR3 region: CASSQDLKSWDRGNNEQFF. DNA for the CDR3: TGTGCCAGCAGCCAAGATTTGAAATCATGGGACAGGGGGAACAATGAGCAGTTCTTC.

The gene calls are TRBV5-1 and TRBJ2-1; TRBD1 is a possible D gene (6 bases). CDR3 size: 15 residues. V lost 4 bases, J lost 2 bases, and 13 bases lay in between. Germline V gene lookup returns CDR1 SGHRS and CDR2 YFSETQ. The CDR3, as DNA: TGCGCCAGCAGCGCGGAACAGGGTACCTACAATGAGCAGTTCTTC. Its translation is CASSAEQGTYNEQFF.

This clonotype was observed many times. The V and J genes are TRBV10-3 and TRBJ2-7; D not certain. The CDR3 is 13 residues long. Trimming removed 4 bases from V and 5 bases from J, with 12 bases in between. Germline loops: CDR1 ENHRY, CDR2 SYGVKD. CDR3 sequence (DNA): TGTGCCATCAGTGTTAATCTAGTCAACGAGCAGTACTTC. As protein: CAISVNLVNEQYF.

The chain joins TRBV5-1 to TRBJ2-7; the match to TRBD1 covers 11 bases. Germline loops: CDR1 SGHRS, CDR2 YFSETQ. This CDR3 is 14 amino acids long. The V gene end was trimmed by 4 bases and the J gene end by 3 bases; junction bases not matched to a gene: 3. As DNA, the CDR3 is TGCGCCAGCAGCCAGGGACAGGGGGACTACGAGCAGTACTTC. Protein sequence: CASSQGQGDYEQYF.

The V gene is TRBV10-3, the J gene TRBJ2-2, with 9 bases lining up with TRBD1. The germline gives CDR1 ENHRY, CDR2 SYGVKD. With 0 bases clipped from V and 1 base from J, the junction kept 0 bases outside the gene matches. This CDR3 has 16 amino acids. CDR3 sequence: CAISESGQGNTGELFF. CDR3 bases: TGTGCCATCAGTGAGTCGGGACAGGGGAACACCGGGGAGCTGTTTTTT.

This clonotype has at least ten counts. The chain links TRBV5-1 to TRBJ2-1, with 14 bases aligning to TRBD2. Germline lookup yields CDR1 SGHRS and CDR2 YFSETQ. The CDR3 has 15 residues. The V segment lost 5 bases and the J segment 6 bases; nucleotides outside the gene matches: 4. DNA of the CDR3: TGCGCCAGCAGTTCGGGACTAGCGGGGGCCAATGAGCAGTTCTTC. Translated: CASSSGLAGANEQFF.

The gene calls are TRBV27 and TRBJ2-2; D is uncertain. CDR1 and CDR2 from the germline V gene are MNHEY and SMNVEV (reference sequence). The V end was cut by 5 bases, the J end by 7 bases, with 11 bases between. The CDR3 is 13 residues long. CDR3 amino acids: CASSRSSYGELFF. The CDR3 DNA follows: TGTGCCAGCAGTAGGTCTTCGTACGGGGAGCTGTTTTTT.

The chain joins TRBV29-1 to TRBJ2-5; 7 bases fit TRBD1. The CDR3 spans 13 residues. Germline CDR1 and CDR2: SQVTM and ANQGSEA. The V segment lost 5 bases and the J segment 4 bases; nucleotides outside the gene matches: 7. CDR3 loop: CSVRLWDRETQYF. The DNA of the CDR3 is TGCAGCGTTCGACTCTGGGACAGAGAGACCCAGTACTTC.

This clonotype was seen more than once but under ten times. The chain couples TRBV20-1 to TRBJ2-1; D perhaps matches TRBD1 (5 bases). Germline CDR1 DFQATT, CDR2 SNEGSKA (reference sequence). With 3 bases removed from V and 4 bases from J, the gap between germline ends came to 10 bases. This CDR3 contains 13 residues. The CDR3, as DNA: TGCAGTGCTAGTTCGGACACTTACAATGAGCAGTTCTTC. Residues: CSASSDTYNEQFF.

At least ten counts were recorded for this clonotype. The V and J genes are TRBV4-2 and TRBJ1-1, with 9 bases fitting TRBD1. This CDR3 comprises 15 residues. V shed 4 bases, J shed 1 base, and the junction held 4 bases outside the gene matches. Germline V gene sequence: CDR1 LGHNA, CDR2 YNFKEQ. CDR3 region: CASSLGTGTNTEAFF. The CDR3 bases are TGTGCCAGCAGCCTCGGGACAGGGACGAACACTGAAGCTTTCTTT.

This clonotype was observed a few times. V gene TRBV12-3 or TRBV12-4 combines with J gene TRBJ2-3; 9 bases are shared with TRBD1. Trimming took 1 base from V and 4 from J; bases not matched to a gene: 6. There are 16 residues in the CDR3. The CDR3 is CASSLGGQGFSDTQYF. For the CDR3, the DNA is TGTGCCAGCAGTTTAGGCGGACAGGGGTTTTCAGATACGCAGTATTTT.

This clonotype showed up just a few times. The V gene is TRBV5-5, the J gene TRBJ2-3, with D uncertain. The V gene's germline CDR1 is SGHKS and CDR2 YYEKEE (reference sequence). The ends were cut back, 0 bases at V and 0 bases at J, with 8 bases in the middle. The CDR3 length is 15 residues. The CDR3 DNA reads TGTGCCAGCAGCTTGGTCGCAGAGAGCACAGATACGCAGTATTTT. Translating it yields CASSLVAESTDTQYF.

This clonotype was observed a few times. This rearrangement joins TRBV27 to TRBJ2-2; D is possibly TRBD2 (6 bases). The CDR3 has 14 amino acids. Germline lookup yields CDR1 MNHEY and CDR2 SMNVEV (reference sequence). The ends were cut back, 5 bases at V and 4 bases at J, with 11 bases in the middle. For the CDR3, the DNA is TGTGCCAGCAGTCCGGGGGTATCCACCGGGGAGCTGTTTTTT. It yields the protein CASSPGVSTGELFF.

This clonotype was observed a handful of times. V is TRBV10-3 and J is TRBJ2-3; 7 bases match TRBD2. CDR3 length: 15 residues. V was pared by 3 bases and J by 2 bases, with 5 bases of the junction left unmatched. Looked up from germline, CDR1 is ENHRY and CDR2 is SYGVKD. The CDR3 sequence is CAISDKRGHTDTQYF. CDR3 nucleotide sequence: TGTGCCATCAGTGACAAGCGGGGCCACACAGATACGCAGTATTTT.

The table lists this clonotype with a few counts. The chain joins TRBV7-2 to TRBJ2-5, with D uncertain. The CDR3 is made up of 12 amino acids. V dropped 5 bases and J dropped 5 bases, with 9 bases sitting between them. CDR1 SGHTA and CDR2 FQGNSA come from the germline V gene. CDR3 region: CASSGPSETQYF. The CDR3 coding sequence is TGTGCCAGCAGCGGACCTTCCGAGACCCAGTACTTC.

The CDR3 region is CASKDRGLNEQFF. The CDR3 DNA reads as TGTGCCAGCAAAGACCGGGGCTTGAATGAGCAGTTCTTC. The rearrangement joins TRBV28 to TRBJ2-1, with D possibly called TRBD1 or TRBD2 (5 bases each). V was pared by 7 bases and J by 7 bases, with 14 bases between. The CDR3 totals 13 residues. CDR1 is MDHEN, CDR2 SYDVKM, per germline.

This clonotype was picked up a small number of times. V and J are TRBV7-2 and TRBJ2-3; weak D call: TRBD2 (5 bases). V was trimmed by 2 bases and J by 9 bases, leaving 21 bases between them. CDR1 and CDR2 from the germline V gene are SGHTA and FQGNSA. The CDR3 consists of 16 residues. CDR3 protein: CASSLSSGLLVRTQYF. In DNA form, the CDR3 reads TGTGCCAGCAGCTTATCTAGTGGACTTCTTGTAAGGACGCAGTATTTT.

V usage is TRBV5-8 and J usage is TRBJ2-3; D is undetermined. The V gene lost 0 bases and the J gene lost 0 bases, with 14 bases spanning the gap. Germline V gene sequence: CDR1 SGHTS, CDR2 YDEGEE. The CDR3 runs 17 residues. CDR3 nucleotides: TGTGCCAGCAGCTTGGCCGCATCACGCGACAGCACAGATACGCAGTATTTT. This sequence encodes CASSLAASRDSTDTQYF.

This clonotype has at least ten counts. The CDR3 sequence is CASSIDMGEQYF. CDR3 nucleotide sequence: TGTGCCAGCAGTATCGATATGGGCGAGCAGTACTTC. This chain links TRBV12-3 or TRBV12-4 with TRBJ2-7; no clear D. V lost 5 bases and J lost 6, with 11 bases in between. CDR3 size: 12 residues.